The clone carrying this T cell receptor beta chain was seen a few times. The record originates from a study of patients and donors after allogeneic stem cell transplantation. The germline V gene encodes CDR1 MNHEY and CDR2 SVGAGI. Trimming left V 6 bases short and J 7 bases short, with 18 bases between. The CDR3 extends over 15 amino acids. TCRdb reprocessed the RT-PCR reads via MiXCR and lists one record per CDR3 protein. The table lists 84,000 or so distinct CDR3 sequences, around 48% of them singletons. J is TRBJ1-4 and V is TRBV6-5; D not resolved. The sequence was obtained from a human donor who was either an allogeneic HSCT recipient or a stem cell or donor lymphocyte infusion donor (not recorded which). It is not recorded whose cells these are; they may come from a transplant donor. The sample consisted of blood, either unsorted or a sorted T cell fraction (not recorded which). CDR3: CASSLRAPRAEKLFF. In DNA, the CDR3 is TGTGCCAGCAGCCTCCGGGCCCCGAGGGCTGAAAAACTGTTTTTT.